One and the same sample provided the 22 T cell receptor beta chains below, sequenced in a study of identifying expanded T cells in peripheral blood. The data were produced by immunoSEQ multiplex PCR, yet TCRdb's version contains in-frame clones alone and is incomplete. Here the sample spans around 84,000 clones, 85% to 90% being singletons. The sequencing sample was made of blood. The receptors here all came from a person between 18 and 75 years old in good health.

This clone showed up just once. This sequence joins TRBV6-1 and TRBJ1-1, with a possible D match to TRBD1 (6 bases). The CDR3 extends over 18 amino acids. In germline, CDR1 is MNHNS, CDR2 SASEGT. Between the trimmed V and J ends, which lost 3 bases and 6 bases, there was a span of 26 bases. Here the CDR3 DNA reads TGTGCCAGCAGTGATAGAGGGGGGGACGCGGCCCTGACCGCTGAAGCTTTCTTT. Translation gives CASSDRGGDAALTAEAFF.

V usage is TRBV6-5 and J usage is TRBJ1-2; tentatively, D is TRBD1 (6 bases). V lost 6 bases and J lost 5, with 16 bases in between. The germline V gene encodes CDR1 MNHEY and CDR2 SVGAGI. The CDR3 sequence is 14 residues long. CDR3 bases: TGTGCCAGCAGCCCCCGGGGAGGGGGATATGGCTACACCTTC. Amino acid sequence: CASSPRGGGYGYTF.

The genes are TRBV10-1 and TRBJ1-1, with 8 bases lining up with TRBD1. The CDR3 has 14 residues. The V gene's germline CDR1 is WNHNN and CDR2 SYGVQD (reference sequence). Unmatched junction bases numbered 4, after V lost 2 bases and J lost 5 bases. As DNA, the CDR3 is TGCGCCAGCAGTGAGAATGGGGACAGGACTGAAGCTTTCTTT. Residues: CASSENGDRTEAFF.

The V call is TRBV5-4, the J call TRBJ1-2; D remains ambiguous. This CDR3 has 14 residues. CDR1 is SGHNT, CDR2 YYREEE, per germline (reference sequence). Deletions cut 4 bases from V and 6 bases from J, with 16 bases between. The CDR3 DNA sequence: TGTGCCAGCAGCATACGAGGGAGGAGGGATGGCTACACCTTC. Residues: CASSIRGRRDGYTF.

This chain joins TRBV21-1 and TRBJ2-7. TRBV21-1 has pseudogene status. The CDR3 has 16 residues. DNA of the CDR3: TGTGCCAGCAACCAAACCGGACCCTCCAGCTCCTACGAGCAGTACTTC. It specifies CASNQTGPSSSYEQYF.

The rearrangement uses TRBV7-9 and TRBJ1-4, with D possibly TRBD1 on 6 matching bases. Trimming stripped 5 bases from V and 5 bases from J, with 15 bases between. Germline CDR1 is SEHNR and CDR2 is FQNEAQ (reference sequence). This CDR3 has 15 amino acids. The CDR3 DNA reads as TGTGCCAGCAGCCTCAACGGGGGCCGCAATGAAAAACTGTTTTTT. It codes for CASSLNGGRNEKLFF.

The CDR3 loop is CSVLSFFGDEQYF. The DNA for the CDR3 is TGCAGCGTTCTCAGCTTTTTCGGCGACGAGCAGTACTTC. This chain links TRBV29-1 with TRBJ2-7; D is unclear. Germline assignment: CDR1 SQVTM and CDR2 ANQGSEA. This CDR3 spans 13 amino acids. V lost 5 bases and J lost 5, with 16 bases in between.

V and J are TRBV18 and TRBJ1-5, with D unresolved. Trimming took 3 bases from V and 4 from J, leaving 4 bases between them. CDR3 size: 12 residues. CDR1 and CDR2 from the germline V gene are KGHSH and LQKENI. The CDR3 loop is CASSPVNQPQHF. The CDR3 DNA is TGTGCCAGCTCACCCGTTAATCAGCCCCAGCATTTT.

This chain links TRBV18 with TRBJ1-1; maybe TRBD1 (6 bases). There are 20 residues in the CDR3. The V gene's germline CDR1 is KGHSH and CDR2 LQKENI. The V and J ends lost 1 base and 0 bases respectively, with 24 bases between them. In DNA, the CDR3 is TGTGCCAGCTCACCACGGGACCGACCGACAGGCAGCAACATGAACACTGAAGCTTTCTTT. It codes for CASSPRDRPTGSNMNTEAFF.

This clone was seen just once. The gene calls are TRBV5-1 and TRBJ1-6; no clear D. This CDR3 has 14 residues. V was cut by 0 bases and J by 5 bases, with 6 bases left in between. Germline V gene data show CDR1 as SGHRS and CDR2 as YFSETQ. This chain's CDR3 is CASSLAADNSPLHF. CDR3 in DNA: TGCGCCAGCAGCTTGGCGGCGGATAATTCACCCCTCCACTTT. Filled out from reference TRBV5-1 and TRBJ1-6, the complete variable domain reads KAGVTQTPRYLIKTRGQQVTLSCSPISGHRSVSWYQQTPGQGLQFLFEYFSETQRNKGNFPGRFSGRQFSNSRSEMNVSTLELGDSALYLCASSLAADNSPLHFGNGTRLTVT.

The rearrangement uses TRBV5-1 and TRBJ2-7; 8 bases fit TRBD2. Germline V lookup: CDR1 SGHRS, CDR2 YFSETQ. The junction had 4 bases not matched to a gene; V was cut back by 2 bases and J by 0 bases. The CDR3 is 15 residues long. CDR3 loop: CASSLVAGSSYEQYF. The CDR3 DNA is TGCGCCAGCAGCTTAGTAGCGGGAAGCTCCTACGAGCAGTACTTC. The entire variable domain, with the rest obtained from reference TRBV5-1 and TRBJ2-7, is as follows: KAGVTQTPRYLIKTRGQQVTLSCSPISGHRSVSWYQQTPGQGLQFLFEYFSETQRNKGNFPGRFSGRQFSNSRSEMNVSTLELGDSALYLCASSLVAGSSYEQYFGPGTRLTVT.

The gene calls are TRBV4-1 and TRBJ1-5; D is unclear. CDR1 and CDR2 from the germline V gene are MGHRA and YSYEKL. Trimming stripped 0 bases from V and 5 bases from J, with 14 bases between. This CDR3 spans 16 amino acids. This chain's CDR3 is CASSQDAELIYQPQHF. CDR3 DNA sequence: TGCGCCAGCAGCCAAGATGCAGAGCTTATATATCAGCCCCAGCATTTT.

V and J are TRBV29-1 and TRBJ2-1; D is unclear. Germline V gene sequence: CDR1 SQVTM, CDR2 ANQGSEA. V shed 3 bases and J shed 5 bases, with 11 bases lying between them. The CDR3 runs to 13 residues. CDR3 sequence reads: CSVEISRDNEQFF. In DNA, the CDR3 is TGCAGCGTTGAGATTAGCCGCGACAATGAGCAGTTCTTC.

V is TRBV7-2 and J is TRBJ2-3, with D tentatively TRBD2 (6 bases). The CDR3 covers 15 residues. V lost 3 bases and J 3 bases, leaving 13 bases between the germline ends. Looked up from germline, CDR1 is SGHTA and CDR2 is FQGNSA. CDR3 region: CASSLGGRQTDTQYF. The DNA of the CDR3 is TGTGCCAGCAGCTTGGGAGGCCGCCAAACAGATACGCAGTATTTT. Full variable domain (outside the CDR3, taken from reference TRBV7-2 and TRBJ2-3): GAGVSQSPSNKVTEKGKDVELRCDPISGHTALYWYRQSLGQGLEFLIYFQGNSAPDKSGLPSDRFSAERTGGSVSTLTIQRTQQEDSAVYLCASSLGGRQTDTQYFGPGTRLTVL.

V gene TRBV7-2 combines with J gene TRBJ2-2, with D hard to call. Germline loops: CDR1 SGHTA, CDR2 FQGNSA. Trimming removed 5 bases at V and 6 bases at J, with 19 bases between. The CDR3 has 16 amino acids. The DNA of the CDR3 is TGTGCCAGCAGCCCCCGAAACAAGTCCCGGGCCGGGGAGCTGTTTTTT. Translated: CASSPRNKSRAGELFF.

The chain carries TRBV9 and TRBJ1-1; D gene ambiguous. This CDR3 contains 15 residues. Germline V lookup: CDR1 SGDLS, CDR2 YYNGEE. Trimming left V 0 bases short and J 0 bases short, with 9 bases between. CDR3 sequence: CASSVGVGLNTEAFF. CDR3 coding DNA: TGTGCCAGCAGCGTAGGGGTGGGGTTGAACACTGAAGCTTTCTTT.

The sample holds one count of this clone. The chain links TRBV29-1 to TRBJ1-2; 9 bases agree with TRBD1. The J segment lost 5 bases and the V segment lost 6 bases, leaving 4 bases of the junction unmatched. This CDR3 comprises 12 residues. Germline CDR1 SQVTM, CDR2 ANQGSEA. In DNA, the CDR3 is TGCAGCGTCATGACAGGGGGTTATGGCTACACCTTC. Amino acids: CSVMTGGYGYTF.

The chain joins TRBV10-3 to TRBJ1-2; 8 bases fit TRBD1. J was trimmed by 4 bases and V by 4 bases; bases with no gene match: 2. Germline values: CDR1 ENHRY, CDR2 SYGVKD. The CDR3 is 13 amino acids. CDR3 sequence: CAISGQGAYGYTF. The CDR3 DNA sequence: TGTGCCATCAGTGGTCAGGGGGCCTATGGCTACACCTTC.

J is TRBJ2-3 and V is TRBV5-1; the D is unclear. Germline loops: CDR1 SGHRS, CDR2 YFSETQ. V lost 6 bases, J lost 10 bases, and 18 bases lay in between. The CDR3 length is 13 residues. Here the CDR3 DNA reads TGCGCCAGCAAACTTCCCCCTGCCGGAGCGCAGTATTTT. Its translation is CASKLPPAGAQYF.

The chain carries TRBV2 and TRBJ2-5, with D perhaps TRBD2 (5 bases). Germline lookup yields CDR1 SNHLY and CDR2 FYNNEI. With 6 bases removed from V and 5 bases from J, the gap between germline ends came to 13 bases. CDR3 length equals 13 residues. Written as DNA, the CDR3 is TGTGCCAGCAGGCCCCGGGGTTGGGAGACCCAGTACTTC. It encodes CASRPRGWETQYF. Using reference TRBV2 and TRBJ2-5 for the parts outside the CDR3, the full variable domain is EPEVTQTPSHQVTQMGQEVILRCVPISNHLYFYWYRQILGQKVEFLVSFYNNEISEKSEIFDDQFSVERPDGSNFTLKIRSTKLEDSAMYFCASRPRGWETQYFGPGTRLLVL.

V usage is TRBV9 and J usage is TRBJ1-1, with a possible D match to TRBD1 (6 bases). CDR1 is SGDLS, CDR2 YYNGEE, per germline. The CDR3 has 14 amino acids. V lost 3 bases to trimming and J lost 5 bases, with 14 bases between them. The CDR3 reads CASSGGHPGTEAFF. The CDR3 region has the DNA TGTGCCAGCAGCGGGGGACACCCGGGGACTGAAGCTTTCTTT.

The chain has TRBV12-5 and TRBJ2-7; D is undetermined. V was shortened by 6 bases and J by 2 bases, with 14 bases between the two germline ends. The CDR3 is made up of 14 amino acids. CDR1 and CDR2 (germline): LGHNT, FRNRAP. CDR3 coding DNA: TGTGCTAGTGGAGGCTCCCCGAAGGCCTACGAGCAGTACTTC. It yields the protein CASGGSPKAYEQYF.